The clone carrying this TCR beta chain was detected only a few times. Looked up from germline, CDR1 is SGHTA and CDR2 is FQGNSA. Between the trimmed V and J ends, which lost 5 bases and 8 bases, there was a span of 19 bases. CDR3 length: 15 residues. PCR amplification relied on 60 Vbeta primers (plus 13 Jbeta primers). Using immunoSEQ multiplex PCR, the repertoire was profiled, and TCRdb retains in-frame clones only, with some absent. The sample contains 150,000 to 200,000 clones, around 80% of which appear only once. The sample belongs to a study of cytomegalovirus exposure and HLA in healthy donors.

The chain is built from TRBV7-2 and TRBJ2-1; a possible D gene is TRBD2 (6 bases). The material sequenced was PBMCs. The clonotype originates from a girl under 18 in good health and CMV-seropositive. CDR3: CASSPLDSGVYEQFF. The CDR3 DNA sequence: TGTGCCAGCAGCCCCCTGGACTCGGGGGTTTATGAGCAGTTCTTC.